The T cell receptor (beta chain) under discussion was sequenced for a study of identical twins. Study-wide results and limits: There is a chance that invariant MAIT and iNKT cells partially muddied zero-insertion analyses.

V lost 7 bases and J 7 bases, leaving 22 bases between the germline ends. CDR3 size: 15 residues. Germline V CDR1 and CDR2: MNHNS, SASEGT. Template switching, a step in the protocol, added a universal primer site, and cDNA carried unique molecular identifiers. TCRdb re-called the 5' RACE reads through MiXCR, storing one row per CDR3 protein. The table shows 450,000 or so distinct CDR3 sequences, with about 14% occurring only once. This clonotype was detected a few times. Antigen: not known. These same records also appear under a second study, on yellow fever vaccine responses in identical twins.

This rearrangement joins TRBV6-1 to TRBJ2-5, with D maybe TRBD1 (5 bases). The material sequenced was CD4+ T cells sorted from blood. The sequence derives from a woman aged 18 to 35 in good health. The CDR3, as DNA: TGTGCCAGCACTCAAGGCAGGGTGATCACTGGGACCCAGTACTTC. It yields the protein CASTQGRVITGTQYF.